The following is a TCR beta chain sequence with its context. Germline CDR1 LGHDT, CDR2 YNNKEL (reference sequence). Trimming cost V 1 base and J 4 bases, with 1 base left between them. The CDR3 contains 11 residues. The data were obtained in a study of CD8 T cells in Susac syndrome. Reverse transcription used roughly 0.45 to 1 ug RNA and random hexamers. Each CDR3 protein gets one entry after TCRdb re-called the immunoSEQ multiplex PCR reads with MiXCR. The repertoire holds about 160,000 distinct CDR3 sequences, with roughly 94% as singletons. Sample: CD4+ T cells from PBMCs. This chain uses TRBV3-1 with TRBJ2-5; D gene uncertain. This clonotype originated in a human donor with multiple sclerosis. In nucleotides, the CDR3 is TGTGCCAGCAGCCAAGTAGAGACCCAGTACTTC. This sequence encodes CASSQVETQYF.